This T cell receptor (beta chain) was profiled in a study of blood T cells in healthy people across ages. This clonotype has only a few counts. The use of a sample-barcoded 5' primer and a J-beta primer mix characterized a second PCR of about 7 to 12 cycles. A template-switch adaptor with 12 random nucleotides tagged each cDNA molecule. TCRdb reprocessed the 5' RACE reads via MiXCR and lists one record per CDR3 protein. The sample consists of around 1,000,000 distinct CDR3 sequences, about 23% of them appearing once. The ends were cut back, 1 base at V and 4 bases at J, with 11 bases in the middle. This CDR3 is 15 amino acids long. Germline CDR1 MDHEN, CDR2 SYDVKM. The sample was also linked to a second study, of T cells of mothers and their children.

Sequencing input: blood. The chain carries TRBV28 and TRBJ2-1; D remains unclear. This receptor was taken from a girl aged 2 to 10 in good health. CDR3 nucleotides: TGTGCCAGCAGTTTATTGAGCGTTTCGTACAATGAGCAGTTCTTC. Its translation: CASSLLSVSYNEQFF. Looking up the rest from reference TRBV28 and TRBJ2-1 gives the full variable domain: DVKVTQSSRYLVKRTGEKVFLECVQDMDHENMFWYRQDPGLGLRLIYFSYDVKMKEKGDIPEGYSVSREKKERFSLILESASTNQTSMYLCASSLLSVSYNEQFFGPGTRLTVL.